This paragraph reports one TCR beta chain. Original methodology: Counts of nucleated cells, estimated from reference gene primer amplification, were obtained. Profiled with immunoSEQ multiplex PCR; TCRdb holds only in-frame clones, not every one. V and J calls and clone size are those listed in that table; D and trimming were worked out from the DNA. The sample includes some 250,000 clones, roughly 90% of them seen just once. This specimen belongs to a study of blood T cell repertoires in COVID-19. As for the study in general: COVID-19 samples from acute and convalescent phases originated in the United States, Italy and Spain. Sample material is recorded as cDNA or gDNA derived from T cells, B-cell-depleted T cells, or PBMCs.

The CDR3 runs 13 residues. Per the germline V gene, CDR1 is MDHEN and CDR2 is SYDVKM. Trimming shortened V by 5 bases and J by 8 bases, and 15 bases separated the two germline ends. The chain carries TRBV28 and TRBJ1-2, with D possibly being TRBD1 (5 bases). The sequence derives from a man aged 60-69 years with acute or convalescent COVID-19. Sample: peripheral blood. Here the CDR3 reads CASSADTFNGYTF. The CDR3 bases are TGTGCCAGCAGTGCGGACACGTTTAACGGCTACACCTTC.